Sequencing of this T cell receptor (beta chain) was carried out in a study of response to subunit inactivated influenza vaccine. TCRdb used MiXCR to reprocess the RT-PCR reads, holding one entry per CDR3 protein. The sample holds about 540,000 distinct CDR3 sequences, roughly 25% seen once. With V trimmed by 0 bases and J by 5 bases, 7 bases remained unmatched. The CDR3 sequence is 16 residues long. Germline V gives CDR1 LGHNA, CDR2 YSLEER. This same sample was also taken into another study, of T cells expressing NK-cell markers. Per that study: Generation of TCR beta cDNA was performed by 5'RACE template switching incorporating UMIs. Sequenced donors, eight in total, included seven who were HCMV-seropositive and one who was seronegative.

This sequence was found in a man in his fifties who received an inactivated influenza vaccine. Sequenced material: CD4+ T cells sorted from PBMCs, taken 11 to 12 days after vaccination. The rearrangement joins TRBV4-3 to TRBJ2-7, with 10 bases lining up with TRBD2. The CDR3 sequence is CASSQDRAGGIDEQYF. CDR3 nucleotides: TGCGCCAGCAGCCAAGATCGAGCGGGAGGGATCGACGAGCAGTACTTC.